This entry describes one T cell receptor (beta chain). Germline loops: CDR1 DFQATT, CDR2 SNEGSKA (reference sequence). The CDR3 has 15 amino acids. This sample was taken from a study of identical twins. Addition of a universal primer site occurred through template switching, and cDNA carried unique molecular identifiers. TCRdb reanalysed the 5' RACE reads using MiXCR and keeps one entry per CDR3 protein. This sample has roughly 1,500,000 distinct CDR3 sequences; roughly 35% occur once, and the top ten carry about 0.25%. The gene calls are TRBV20-1 and TRBJ2-1; 9 bases are shared with TRBD1. TRBJ2-7 matches the DNA end more closely, so the J call is doubtful. The material sequenced was cord blood. The receptor was isolated from a newborn girl in good health. The CDR3 region has the DNA TGCAGTGCTAGGAGGCCGACAGGGGGTTACAATGAGCAGTACTTC. This sequence encodes CSARRPTGGYNEQYF.